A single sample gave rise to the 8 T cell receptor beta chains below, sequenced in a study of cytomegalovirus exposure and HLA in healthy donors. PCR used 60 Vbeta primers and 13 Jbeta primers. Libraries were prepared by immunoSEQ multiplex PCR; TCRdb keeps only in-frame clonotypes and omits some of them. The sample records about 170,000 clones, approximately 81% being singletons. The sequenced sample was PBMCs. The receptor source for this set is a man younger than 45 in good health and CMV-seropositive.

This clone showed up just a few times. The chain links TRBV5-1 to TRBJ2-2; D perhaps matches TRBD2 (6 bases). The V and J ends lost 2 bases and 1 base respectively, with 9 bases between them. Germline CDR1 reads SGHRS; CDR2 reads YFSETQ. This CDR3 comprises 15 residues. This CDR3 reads CASSFRDWNTGELFF. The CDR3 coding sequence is TGCGCCAGCAGCTTCCGGGACTGGAACACCGGGGAGCTGTTTTTT.

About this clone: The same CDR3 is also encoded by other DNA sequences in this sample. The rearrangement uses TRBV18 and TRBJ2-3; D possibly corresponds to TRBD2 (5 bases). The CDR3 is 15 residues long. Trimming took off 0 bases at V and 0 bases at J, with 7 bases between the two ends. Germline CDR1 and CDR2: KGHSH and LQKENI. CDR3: CASSPPSGSTDTQYF. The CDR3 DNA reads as TGTGCCAGCTCACCACCCAGCGGTAGCACAGATACGCAGTATTTT.

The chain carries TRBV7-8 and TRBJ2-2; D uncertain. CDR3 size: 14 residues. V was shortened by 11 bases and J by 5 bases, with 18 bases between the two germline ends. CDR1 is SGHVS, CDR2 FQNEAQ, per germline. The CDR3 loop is CAAFKYPETGELFF. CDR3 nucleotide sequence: TGTGCCGCCTTTAAATACCCGGAGACCGGGGAGCTGTTTTTT.

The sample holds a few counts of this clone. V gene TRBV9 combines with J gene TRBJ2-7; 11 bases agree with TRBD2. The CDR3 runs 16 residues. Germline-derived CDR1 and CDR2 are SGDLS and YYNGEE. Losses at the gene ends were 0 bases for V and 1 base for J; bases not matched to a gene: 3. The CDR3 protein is CASSVGTSGLSYEQYF. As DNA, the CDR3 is TGTGCCAGCAGCGTAGGGACTAGCGGGCTATCCTACGAGCAGTACTTC.

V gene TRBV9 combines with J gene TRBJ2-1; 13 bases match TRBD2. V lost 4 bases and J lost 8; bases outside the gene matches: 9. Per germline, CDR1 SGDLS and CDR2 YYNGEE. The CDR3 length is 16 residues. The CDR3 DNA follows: TGTGCCAGCAGCTTACCGGGACTAGCGGGATTCCATGAGCAGTTCTTC. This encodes CASSLPGLAGFHEQFF.

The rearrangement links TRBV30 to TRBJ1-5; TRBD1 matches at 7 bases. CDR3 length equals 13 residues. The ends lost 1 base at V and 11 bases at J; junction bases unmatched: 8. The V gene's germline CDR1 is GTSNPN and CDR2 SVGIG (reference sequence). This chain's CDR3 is CAWSETGKSAQHF. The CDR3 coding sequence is TGTGCCTGGAGTGAGACAGGGAAGTCAGCCCAGCATTTT.

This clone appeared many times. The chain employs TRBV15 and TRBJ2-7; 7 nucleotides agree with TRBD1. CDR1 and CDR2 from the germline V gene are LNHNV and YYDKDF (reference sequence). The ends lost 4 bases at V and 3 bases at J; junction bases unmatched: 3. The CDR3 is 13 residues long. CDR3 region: CATSKDRHYEQYF. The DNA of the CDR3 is TGTGCCACCAGCAAGGACAGGCACTACGAGCAGTACTTC.

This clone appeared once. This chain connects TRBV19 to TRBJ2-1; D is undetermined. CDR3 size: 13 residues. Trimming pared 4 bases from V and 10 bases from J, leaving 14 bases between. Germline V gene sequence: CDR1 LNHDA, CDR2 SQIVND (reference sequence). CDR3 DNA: TGTGCCAGTAGTACGAACCTAGATCTCGAGCAGTTCTTC. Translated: CASSTNLDLEQFF.